This T cell receptor beta chain was retrieved from a study of chemoradiotherapy in HPV16-positive cancers. As for the study in general: Candidate HPV-specific T-cell clones and common TCR motifs came from functional assays in a couple of HPV16-positive patients.

Germline V gene sequence: CDR1 LNHDA, CDR2 SQIVND (reference sequence). The CDR3 spans 14 residues. The V segment lost 8 bases and the J segment 5 bases; nucleotides outside the gene matches: 11. Repeated repertoire sampling spanned the course of chemoradiotherapy. Data came from immunoSEQ multiplex PCR; TCRdb stores just in-frame clones and leaves some out. In the table there are 50,000 to 55,000 clones, 90% of which are singletons. Comment on this clone: Its antigen is not identified.

The study, taken as a whole, reports: HPV-specific T cells were functionally defined from only a couple of HPV16-positive patients. Candidate HPV-specific clones and E7-related TCR motifs grew in tumor during treatment.

The chain uses TRBV19 and TRBJ2-7; TRBD1 aligns across 8 bases. The sample consisted of blood, taken from a patient who underwent chemoradiotherapy. The TCR comes from a human donor with HPV-associated anogenital cancer. CDR3 nucleotide sequence: TGTGCCAGTGGCCCGACAGGGGAAAGGAACGAGCAGTACTTC. Protein sequence: CASGPTGERNEQYF.